This TCR beta chain was recovered during a study of cytomegalovirus exposure and HLA in healthy donors (dated by TCRdb to about 2017). A note on the overall study: According to an earlier analysis of 587 of the donors, 150 million to 200 million T cells yielded 117 million unique TCR beta sequences and about 300 Gb of sequence data. Roughly 5 DR-DQ haplotypes were handled as single units for association and clustering, since linkage in the cohort was strong. To predict cytomegalovirus infection status, the study combined high-throughput TCR immunosequencing, statistical association of individual TCRs with disease status, and machine learning. Both class I and class II loci were covered by HLA typing, at four-digit resolution. All discovery cohort repertoires had been generated using a single sequencing platform. On average, around 200,000 unique TCR beta nucleotide sequences were sequenced per donor among about 400 genotyped donors of the cohort, with approximately 18% of those sequences being non-productive. The T cell repertoires of about 700 subjects were profiled by immunosequencing and related to cytomegalovirus serostatus. Of the roughly 400 genotyped donors, less than 90% were placed in the genetic ancestry cluster associated with self-reported Caucasian donors. The aim of the study was to test whether cataloging public T cell receptors could identify signatures of past pathogen exposure. A later analysis re-examined previously published TCR beta repertoires from just over 650 donors and added high-resolution HLA genotyping to investigate patterns of TCR occurrence. Donor age, sex, ethnicity and CMV serostatus were collected together with the repertoire data. To decide whether each TCR beta V gene segment behaved as functional or pseudogenic, an earlier analysis of some 600 of the donors relied on high-throughput TCR beta sequencing. A later genetic analysis took genome-wide SNP genotypes for about 55% of the 666 donors and used that subset as a discovery cohort. In the later analysis, no new phenotypic data were used to find candidate immune exposures; instead, reliance was placed on TCR beta sequences and their occurrence across donors. The number of donors typed differed by locus, with roughly 629-640 for A, B, C, DRB1 and DQB1, roughly 550 for DQA1, under 610 for DPA1, and some 470 for DPB1. Along with the approximately 700-subject first cohort, a separate validation cohort of around 120 different subjects was used. An early release that covered about 600 HLA-typed donors contained 250 to 350 gigabases of sequencing data and tens of millions of unique TCR sequences.

The paper as a whole reports these results and caveats: Compared with equally common non-associated chains, HLA-associated TCR beta chains in a later analysis were more clonally expanded and had lower generation probabilities. Some IMGT-functional V segments, including TRBV6-2 and TRBV6-3, could not be distinguished by the 87-base-pair reads and were therefore excluded. An earlier analysis of around 500 of the donors showed that most TCR beta V segments appeared in productive rearrangements either about 87% or about 30% of the time, which broadly matched IMGT annotations. A cluster of highly shared sequence variants was judged likely to be a technical artifact of the sequencing pipeline. The only immune exposure information available for the cohort was CMV serostatus. Most TCR sequences were seen in very few donors, while some public TCRs were found in many individuals. According to a later analysis, parvovirus B19, influenza, CMV and Epstein-Barr virus appeared linked to several top co-occurrence clusters. A further reported finding was that TCR beta sequences accurately predicted the HLA-A and HLA-B alleles for most subjects in the first cohort. The cohort was sequenced for TCR beta chains only, and without alpha or paired-chain data the features that could be detected were limited. A later analysis associated 15,000 or so TCR beta sequences with specific HLA alleles at a false discovery rate of 0.05. Correlated functional status among segregating V segments might reflect linkage disequilibrium, but an unknown experimental factor could not be ruled out. Compared with the 666-donor mean, donors in an Asian-associated ancestry cluster had fewer N-insertions in productive TCRs, according to a later genetic analysis. According to a later analysis, most CMV-associated TCR beta chains appeared to be HLA-restricted, and the HLA associations seemed to be driven largely by CMV exposure. According to a later analysis, TCR association rates differed among HLA loci, with DRB1 alleles showing the most associated TCRs and HLA-C alleles showing the fewest. Because HLA typing was unavailable for some donors at each locus, only the typed subset was used in association tests. Roughly uniform sequencing depth across donors was assumed in presence/absence analyses, although this assumption may not hold. In a later genetic analysis, a missense DCLRE1C variant was associated with V-gene and J-gene trimming of TCR beta chains, and the association was replicated in an independent cohort. A few of the identified cytomegalovirus-associated TCR beta chains were confirmed in vitro to be specific for cytomegalovirus antigens. In the study, approximately 150 TCR beta chains were listed as associated with cytomegalovirus. Strong co-occurrence of HLA alleles, especially DR and DQ, made assigning TCR associations to individual alleles difficult. It was suggested by the authors that the approach could potentially be generalized to other disease states and immunological phenotypes. About 17 rarely observed V segments, including chromosome 9 orphons, were excluded from the earlier analysis of about 610 of the donors because counts were too low. The classifier was reported to diagnose cytomegalovirus status with high specificity and sensitivity in both the original and validation cohorts.

The cohort comprised several hundred healthy bone marrow donors. All cohort members were sampled while nominally healthy, although unrecorded immune exposures were likely present. The donor tested CMV seronegative and was one of the 352 seronegative cohort members. Each donor provided a peripheral blood sample, and peripheral blood mononuclear cells were used for TCR beta sequencing. Genomic DNA was extracted from the blood cell samples with the Qiagen DNeasy Blood Extraction Kit. The germline V end is reduced by 0 bases and the J end by 11 bases; junction bases left unmatched: 3. From cysteine to phenylalanine, the CDR3 is 13 amino acids long. The kept DNA is CDR3 alone, 39 bases in frame from the first base. CDR1 is given as SEHNR and CDR2 as FQNEAQ, both from the germline V gene (reference sequence). Only a few counts were recorded for this clone. Its antigen is currently not known. The sample holds no much larger clone one base away, and base qualities are not on file.

The protocol used for the library was the immunoSEQ multiplex PCR assay. For the multiplex PCR, a mixture combining 60 forward primers for TCR Vbeta segments and 13 reverse primers for TCR Jbeta segments was used. Amplification of the CDR3 region of rearranged TCR beta genes was performed with a multiplex PCR assay on genomic DNA. The Illumina HiSeq System was used to sequence the amplified TCR beta libraries as 87-base-pair reads. In the paper's pipeline: A later analysis counted about 80 million unique TCR beta chains across the 640 or so repertoires, and 9.5 million to 11 million of these chains were shared by at least two donors. A nearest-neighbor algorithm error-corrected the raw reads and collapsed the reads into unique sequences, merging closely related sequences to remove PCR and sequencing errors. To assign V, D and J gene segments, CDR3 sequences were aligned to IMGT reference sequences. Each retained sequence needed at least a six-nucleotide match to both a V gene segment and a J gene segment. Rearrangements were called productive when the CDR3 lacked stop codons and stayed in frame with V and J; all others were non-productive. Following IMGT convention, CDR3 was defined as the stretch from the second conserved V-encoded cysteine to the conserved J-encoded phenylalanine. Sequences without an unambiguous match to a single V gene segment were excluded from the earlier analysis of over 500 of the donors. In an earlier analysis of several hundred of the donors, a V segment was called functional when productive rearrangements were above 56.7%, and segregating when the standard deviation between donors exceeded 5%. A statistical classification framework was developed to diagnose cytomegalovirus status using the catalog of TCR beta chain sequences. V and J gene assignment, in a later analysis, came from comparing TCR nucleotide sequences with IMGT/GENE-DB human TR gene sequences. Using the TCRdist pipeline, a later analysis assigned CDR3 sequences along with most-parsimonious VDJ recombination scenarios. In a later analysis, each TCR beta chain was defined by its CDR3 amino acid sequence together with its V-gene family, and reads lacking a unique V-gene family were excluded. A later analysis removed 450 to 600 highly shared, low-generation-probability nucleotide sequences to deal with suspected cross-contamination and a sequencing artifact. For each public chain, a later analysis derived a clonal expansion index from normalized ranks of inferred template counts within each repertoire. A later analysis computed generation probabilities with a VDJ recombination model fitted to out-of-frame rearrangements, and checked the results against IGoR. In a later analysis, TCR-TCR, TCR-HLA and TCR-CMV co-occurrence was scored with hypergeometric tests, and a repertoire-size bias correction was applied to TCR pairs. False discovery rates were estimated in a later analysis by permuting HLA or CMV assignments 20 times. In a later analysis, co-occurring TCRs were grouped using DBSCAN, and TCRdist sequence similarity was added for clustering within HLA-allele-positive subsets. Co-occurrence clustering excluded repertoires with fewer than 30,000 or more than 120,000 public chains, plus five with anomalous nucleotide sharing. The clones in this table, taken by TCRdb from immuneACCESS, are in-frame only. Not every clone is retained; where verified, under half of the shortfall comes from an unresolved V gene, and the cause of the rest is unknown. V and J calls and clone size are as listed in that table; D and trimming were resolved from the DNA. Here the sample has under 150,000 clones; around 9.6% occur a single time. The top ten clonotypes cover 1.5% to 2% of the sample.

The clonotype originates from a male donor in good health and CMV-seronegative. The chain links TRBV7-9 with TRBJ2-1, with TRBD1 identical over 8 junction bases. The material sequenced was PBMCs. The encoded CDR3 is CASSLAGQGKQFF. The bases read TGTGCCAGCAGCTTAGCCGGACAGGGAAAGCAGTTCTTC.